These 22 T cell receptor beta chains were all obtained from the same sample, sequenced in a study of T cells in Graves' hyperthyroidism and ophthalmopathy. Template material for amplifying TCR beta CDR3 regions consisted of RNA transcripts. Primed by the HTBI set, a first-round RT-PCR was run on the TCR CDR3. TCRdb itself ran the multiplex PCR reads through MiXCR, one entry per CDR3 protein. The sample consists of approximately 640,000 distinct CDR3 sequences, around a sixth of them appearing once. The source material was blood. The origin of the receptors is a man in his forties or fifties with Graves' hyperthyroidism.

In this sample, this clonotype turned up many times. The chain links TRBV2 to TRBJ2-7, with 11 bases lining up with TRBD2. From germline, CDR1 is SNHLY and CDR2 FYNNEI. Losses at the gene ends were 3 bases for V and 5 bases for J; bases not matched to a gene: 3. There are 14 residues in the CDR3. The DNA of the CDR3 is TGTGCCAGCAGTGATAGCGGGAGGGCTAACGAGCAGTACTTC. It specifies CASSDSGRANEQYF.

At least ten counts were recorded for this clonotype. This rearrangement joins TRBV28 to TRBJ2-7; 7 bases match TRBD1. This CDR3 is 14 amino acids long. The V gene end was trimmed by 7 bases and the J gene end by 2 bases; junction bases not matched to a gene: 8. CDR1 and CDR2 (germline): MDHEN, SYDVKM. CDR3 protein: CASILQGQPYEQYF. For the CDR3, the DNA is TGTGCCAGCATCCTTCAGGGACAGCCCTACGAGCAGTACTTC.

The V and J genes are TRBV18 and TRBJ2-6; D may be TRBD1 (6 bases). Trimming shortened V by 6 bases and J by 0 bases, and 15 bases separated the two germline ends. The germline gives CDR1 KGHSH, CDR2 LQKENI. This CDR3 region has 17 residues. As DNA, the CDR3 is TGTGCCAGCTCCTCAGGGGTCCCGAGCTCTGGGGCCAACGTCCTGACTTTC. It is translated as CASSSGVPSSGANVLTF.

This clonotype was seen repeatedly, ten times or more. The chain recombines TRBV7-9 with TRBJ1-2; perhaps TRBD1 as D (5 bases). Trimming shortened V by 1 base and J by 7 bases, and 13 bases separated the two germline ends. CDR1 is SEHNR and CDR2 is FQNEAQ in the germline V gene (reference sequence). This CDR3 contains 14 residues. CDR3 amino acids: CASSLVSGESGYTF. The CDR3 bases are TGTGCCAGCAGCTTAGTCTCGGGGGAGAGTGGCTACACCTTC.

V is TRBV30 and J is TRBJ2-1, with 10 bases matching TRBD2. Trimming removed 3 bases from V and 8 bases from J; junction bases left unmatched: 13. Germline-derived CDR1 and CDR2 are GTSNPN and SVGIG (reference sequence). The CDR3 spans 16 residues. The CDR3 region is CAWRRWASSGSDEQFF. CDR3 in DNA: TGTGCCTGGAGGAGATGGGCCTCTAGCGGGAGTGATGAGCAGTTCTTC. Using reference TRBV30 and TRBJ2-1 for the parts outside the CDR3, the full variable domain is SQTIHQWPATLVQPVGSPLSLECTVEGTSNPNLYWYRQAAGRGLQLLFYSVGIGQISSEVPQNLSASRPQDRQFILSSKKLLLSDSGFYLCAWRRWASSGSDEQFFGPGTRLTVL.

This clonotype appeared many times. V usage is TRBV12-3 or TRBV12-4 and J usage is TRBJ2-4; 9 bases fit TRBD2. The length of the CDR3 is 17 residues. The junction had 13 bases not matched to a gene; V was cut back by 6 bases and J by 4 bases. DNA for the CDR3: TGTGCCAGCAGAAAAAGTTTGACTAGCGGAGATAAAAACATTCAGTACTTC. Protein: CASRKSLTSGDKNIQYF.

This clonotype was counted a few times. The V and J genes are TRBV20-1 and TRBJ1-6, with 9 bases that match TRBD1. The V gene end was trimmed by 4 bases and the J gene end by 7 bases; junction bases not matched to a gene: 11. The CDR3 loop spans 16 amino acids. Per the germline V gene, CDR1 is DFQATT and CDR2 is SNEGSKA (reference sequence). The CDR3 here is CSATPRQGVGNSPLHF. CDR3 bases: TGCAGTGCTACCCCTCGACAGGGGGTTGGGAATTCACCCCTCCACTTT.

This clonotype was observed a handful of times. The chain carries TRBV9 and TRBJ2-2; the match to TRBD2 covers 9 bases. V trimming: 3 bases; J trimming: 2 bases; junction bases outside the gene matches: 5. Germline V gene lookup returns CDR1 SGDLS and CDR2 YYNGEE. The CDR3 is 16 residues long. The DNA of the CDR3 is TGTGCCAGCAGCGCGGGACTAGCAGTAAACACCGGGGAGCTGTTTTTT. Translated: CASSAGLAVNTGELFF.

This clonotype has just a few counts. CDR3 protein: CASIRTGGSEAFF. CDR3 nucleotide sequence: TGTGCCAGCATCAGGACAGGGGGATCTGAAGCTTTCTTT. This rearrangement joins TRBV6-1 to TRBJ1-1, with 10 bases identical to TRBD1. This CDR3 is 13 amino acids long. Germline assignment: CDR1 MNHNS and CDR2 SASEGT. V lost 7 bases to trimming and J lost 6 bases; unmatched junction nucleotides: 5.

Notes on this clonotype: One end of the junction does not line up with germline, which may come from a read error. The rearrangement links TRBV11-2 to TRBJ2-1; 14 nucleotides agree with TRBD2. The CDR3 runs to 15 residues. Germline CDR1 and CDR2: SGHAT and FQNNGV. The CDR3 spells CASSLGLAGGNEQLF. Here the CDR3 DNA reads TGTGCCAGCAGCCTCGGACTAGCGGGGGGCAATGAGCAGCTCTTC.

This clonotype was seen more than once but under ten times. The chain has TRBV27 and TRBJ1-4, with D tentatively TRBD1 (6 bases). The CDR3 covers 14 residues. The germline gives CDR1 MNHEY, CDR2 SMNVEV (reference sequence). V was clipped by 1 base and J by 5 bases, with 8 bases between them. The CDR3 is CASSLFRGNEKLFF. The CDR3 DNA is TGTGCCAGCAGTTTATTTAGGGGGAATGAAAAACTGTTTTTT.

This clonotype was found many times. The CDR3 is CASSIRTGDQETQYF. In DNA form, the CDR3 reads TGTGCCAGCAGCATCAGGACAGGGGATCAAGAGACCCAGTACTTC. The V and J genes are TRBV7-8 and TRBJ2-5; 9 bases line up with TRBD1. Trimming took 5 bases from V and 2 from J; bases not matched to a gene: 6. The CDR3 loop spans 15 amino acids. Germline CDR1 SGHVS, CDR2 FQNEAQ. Combining the CDR3 with reference TRBV7-8 and TRBJ2-5 gives the whole variable domain GAGVSQSPRYKVAKRGQDVALRCDPISGHVSLFWYQQALGQGPEFLTYFQNEAQLDKSGLPSDRFFAERPEGSVSTLKIQRTQQEDSAVYLCASSIRTGDQETQYFGPGTRLLVL.

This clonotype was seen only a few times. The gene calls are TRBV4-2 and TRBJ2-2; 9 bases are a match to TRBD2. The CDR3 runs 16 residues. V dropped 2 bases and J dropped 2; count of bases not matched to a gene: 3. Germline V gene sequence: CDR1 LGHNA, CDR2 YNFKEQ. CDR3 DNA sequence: TGTGCCAGCAGCCAACTAGCGGGGCCAAACACCGGGGAGCTGTTTTTT. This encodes CASSQLAGPNTGELFF.

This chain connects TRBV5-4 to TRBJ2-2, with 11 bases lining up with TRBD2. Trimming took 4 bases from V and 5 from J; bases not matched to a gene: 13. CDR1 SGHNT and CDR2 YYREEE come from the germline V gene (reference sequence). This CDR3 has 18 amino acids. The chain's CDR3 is CASSPMTSGDSGTGELFF. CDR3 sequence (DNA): TGTGCCAGCAGCCCGATGACTAGCGGGGACTCTGGTACCGGGGAGCTGTTTTTT.

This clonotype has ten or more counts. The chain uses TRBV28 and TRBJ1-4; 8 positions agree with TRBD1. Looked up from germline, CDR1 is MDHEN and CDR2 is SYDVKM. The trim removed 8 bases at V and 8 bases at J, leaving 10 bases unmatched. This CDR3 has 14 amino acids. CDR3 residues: CASSGSPGGEKLFF. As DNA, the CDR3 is TGTGCCAGCTCCGGATCTCCAGGGGGCGAAAAACTGTTTTTT.

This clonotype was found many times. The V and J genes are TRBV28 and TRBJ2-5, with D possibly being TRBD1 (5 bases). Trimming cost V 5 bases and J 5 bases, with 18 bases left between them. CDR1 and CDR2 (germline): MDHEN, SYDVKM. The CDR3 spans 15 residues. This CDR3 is CASSGQGWQSETQYF. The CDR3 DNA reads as TGTGCCAGCAGTGGGCAGGGCTGGCAAAGCGAGACCCAGTACTTC.

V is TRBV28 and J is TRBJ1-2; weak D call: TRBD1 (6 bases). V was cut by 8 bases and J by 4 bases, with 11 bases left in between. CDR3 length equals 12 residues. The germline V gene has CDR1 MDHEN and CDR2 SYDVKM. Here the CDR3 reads CASGGRGYGYTF. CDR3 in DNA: TGTGCCAGCGGGGGCCGGGGCTATGGCTACACCTTC.

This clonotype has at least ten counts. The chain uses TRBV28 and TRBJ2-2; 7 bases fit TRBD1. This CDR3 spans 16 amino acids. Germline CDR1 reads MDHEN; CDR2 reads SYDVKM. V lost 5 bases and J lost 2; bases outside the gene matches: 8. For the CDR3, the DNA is TGTGCCAGCAGTCAACAGGGGATGGGAAACACCGGGGAGCTGTTTTTT. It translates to CASSQQGMGNTGELFF. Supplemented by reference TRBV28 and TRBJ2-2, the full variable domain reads DVKVTQSSRYLVKRTGEKVFLECVQDMDHENMFWYRQDPGLGLRLIYFSYDVKMKEKGDIPEGYSVSREKKERFSLILESASTNQTSMYLCASSQQGMGNTGELFFGEGSRLTVL.

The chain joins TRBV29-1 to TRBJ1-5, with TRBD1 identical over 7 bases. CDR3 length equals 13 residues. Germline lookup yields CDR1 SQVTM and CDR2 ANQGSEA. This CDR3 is CSTLTGENQPQHF. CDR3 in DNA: TGCAGTACCTTAACAGGGGAAAATCAGCCCCAGCATTTT.

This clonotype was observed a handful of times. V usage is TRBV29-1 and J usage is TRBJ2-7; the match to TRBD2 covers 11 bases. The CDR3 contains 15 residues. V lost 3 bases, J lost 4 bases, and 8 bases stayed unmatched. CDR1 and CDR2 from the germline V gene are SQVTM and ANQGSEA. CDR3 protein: CSVDVGLAEGYEQYF. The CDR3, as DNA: TGCAGCGTTGACGTGGGACTAGCGGAGGGTTACGAGCAGTACTTC.

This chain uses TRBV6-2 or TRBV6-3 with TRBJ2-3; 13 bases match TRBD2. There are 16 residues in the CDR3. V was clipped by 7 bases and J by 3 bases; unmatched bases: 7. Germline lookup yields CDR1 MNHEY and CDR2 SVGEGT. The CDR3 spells CASIGKTSGRTDTQYF. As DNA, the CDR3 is TGTGCCAGCATCGGAAAGACTAGCGGGAGGACAGATACGCAGTATTTT.

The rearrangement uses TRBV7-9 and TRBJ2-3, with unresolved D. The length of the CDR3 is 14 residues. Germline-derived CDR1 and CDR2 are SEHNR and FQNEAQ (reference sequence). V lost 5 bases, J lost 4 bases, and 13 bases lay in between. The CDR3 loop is CASSPLMMADTQYF. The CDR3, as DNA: TGTGCCAGCAGCCCCTTGATGATGGCAGATACGCAGTATTTT.